Sequencing of this T cell receptor (beta chain) was carried out in a study of T cells after somatic rescue of genetic block. Only one count was recorded for this clone. Looked up from germline, CDR1 is MNHNS and CDR2 is SASEGT. Deletions cut 2 bases from V and 5 bases from J, with 16 bases between. This CDR3 region has 16 residues. Sequencing used immunoSEQ multiplex PCR; TCRdb keeps in-frame clones, though not all of them. The sample includes 68,000 or so clones, 85% to 95% of them seen just once. The source material was peripheral blood mononuclear cells (PBMCs). The TCR sequence derives from a man between 40 and 49 years old. V usage is TRBV6-1 and J usage is TRBJ1-5; perhaps TRBD1 as D (6 bases). This CDR3 is CASSELRAGDDQPQHF. In DNA form, the CDR3 reads TGTGCCAGCAGTGAATTGAGGGCAGGGGACGATCAGCCCCAGCATTTT.